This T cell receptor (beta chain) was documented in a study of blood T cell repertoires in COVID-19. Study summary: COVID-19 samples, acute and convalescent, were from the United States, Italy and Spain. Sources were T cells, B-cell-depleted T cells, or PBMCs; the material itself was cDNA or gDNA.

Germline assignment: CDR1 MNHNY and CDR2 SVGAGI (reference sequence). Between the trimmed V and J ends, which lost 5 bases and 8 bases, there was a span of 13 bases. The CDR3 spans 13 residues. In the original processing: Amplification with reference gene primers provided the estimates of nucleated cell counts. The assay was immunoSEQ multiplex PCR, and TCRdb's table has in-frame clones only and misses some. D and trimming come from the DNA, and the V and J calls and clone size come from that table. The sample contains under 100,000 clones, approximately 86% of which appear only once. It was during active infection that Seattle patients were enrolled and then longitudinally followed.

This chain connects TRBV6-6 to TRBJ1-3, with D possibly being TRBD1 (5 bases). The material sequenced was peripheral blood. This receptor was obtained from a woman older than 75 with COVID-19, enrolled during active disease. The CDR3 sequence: CASSGPSGHTIYF. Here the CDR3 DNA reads TGTGCCAGCAGTGGGCCTTCAGGGCACACCATATATTTT.